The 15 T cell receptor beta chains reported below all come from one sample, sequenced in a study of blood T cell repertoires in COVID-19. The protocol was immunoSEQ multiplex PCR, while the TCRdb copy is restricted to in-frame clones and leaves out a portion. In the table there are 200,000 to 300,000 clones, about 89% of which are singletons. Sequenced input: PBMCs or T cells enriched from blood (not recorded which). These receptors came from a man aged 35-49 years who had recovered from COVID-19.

The chain's CDR3 is CASSLQGADYGYTF. DNA of the CDR3: TGTGCCAGCAGCTTACAGGGGGCGGACTATGGCTACACCTTC. The gene calls are TRBV5-6 and TRBJ1-2; 9 bases fit TRBD1. This CDR3 contains 14 residues. After removal of 2 bases from V and 3 bases from J, the junction contained 2 bases not matched to a gene. The V gene's germline CDR1 is SGHDT and CDR2 YYEEEE.

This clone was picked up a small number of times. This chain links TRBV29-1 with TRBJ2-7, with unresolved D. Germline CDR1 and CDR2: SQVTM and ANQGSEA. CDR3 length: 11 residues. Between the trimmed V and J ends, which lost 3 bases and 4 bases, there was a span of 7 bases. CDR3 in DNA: TGCAGCGTTGATCACGGGTACGAGCAGTACTTC. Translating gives CSVDHGYEQYF.

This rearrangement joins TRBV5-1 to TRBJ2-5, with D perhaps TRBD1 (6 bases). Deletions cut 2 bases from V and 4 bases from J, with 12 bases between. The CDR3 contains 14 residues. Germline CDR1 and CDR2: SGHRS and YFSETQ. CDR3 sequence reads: CASSFRGWGETQYF. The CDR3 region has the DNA TGCGCCAGCAGCTTCAGGGGCTGGGGAGAGACCCAGTACTTC. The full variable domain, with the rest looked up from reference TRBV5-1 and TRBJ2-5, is KAGVTQTPRYLIKTRGQQVTLSCSPISGHRSVSWYQQTPGQGLQFLFEYFSETQRNKGNFPGRFSGRQFSNSRSEMNVSTLELGDSALYLCASSFRGWGETQYFGPGTRLLVL.

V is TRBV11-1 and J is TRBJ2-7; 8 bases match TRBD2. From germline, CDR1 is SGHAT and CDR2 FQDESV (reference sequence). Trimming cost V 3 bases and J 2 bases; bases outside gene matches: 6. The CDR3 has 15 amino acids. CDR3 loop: CASSFWLAGPYEQYF. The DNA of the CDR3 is TGTGCCAGCAGCTTCTGGCTAGCGGGTCCCTACGAGCAGTACTTC.

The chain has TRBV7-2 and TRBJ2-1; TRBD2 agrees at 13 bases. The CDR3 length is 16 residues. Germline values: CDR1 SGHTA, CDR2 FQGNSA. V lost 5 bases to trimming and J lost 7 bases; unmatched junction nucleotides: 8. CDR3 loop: CASSTRLAGGRNEQFF. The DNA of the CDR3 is TGTGCCAGCAGCACCCGACTAGCGGGAGGCAGAAATGAGCAGTTCTTC. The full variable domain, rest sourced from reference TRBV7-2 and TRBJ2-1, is GAGVSQSPSNKVTEKGKDVELRCDPISGHTALYWYRQSLGQGLEFLIYFQGNSAPDKSGLPSDRFSAERTGGSVSTLTIQRTQQEDSAVYLCASSTRLAGGRNEQFFGPGTRLTVL.

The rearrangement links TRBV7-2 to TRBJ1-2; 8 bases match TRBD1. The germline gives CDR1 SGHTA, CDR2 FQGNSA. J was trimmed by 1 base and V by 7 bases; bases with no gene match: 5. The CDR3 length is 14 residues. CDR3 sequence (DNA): TGTGCCAGCACAACAGGGGGACATAACTATGGCTACACCTTC. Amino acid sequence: CASTTGGHNYGYTF. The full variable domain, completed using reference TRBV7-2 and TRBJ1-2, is GAGVSQSPSNKVTEKGKDVELRCDPISGHTALYWYRQSLGQGLEFLIYFQGNSAPDKSGLPSDRFSAERTGGSVSTLTIQRTQQEDSAVYLCASTTGGHNYGYTFGSGTRLTVV.

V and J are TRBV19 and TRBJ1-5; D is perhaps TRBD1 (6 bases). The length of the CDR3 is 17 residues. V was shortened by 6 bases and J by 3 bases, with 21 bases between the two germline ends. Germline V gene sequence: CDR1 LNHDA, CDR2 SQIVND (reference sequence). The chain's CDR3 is CASREQGFSFFNQPQHF. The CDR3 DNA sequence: TGTGCCAGTAGAGAACAGGGTTTTTCCTTCTTCAATCAGCCCCAGCATTTT. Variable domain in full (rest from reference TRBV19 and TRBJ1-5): DGGITQSPKYLFRKEGQNVTLSCEQNLNHDAMYWYRQDPGQGLRLIYYSQIVNDFQKGDIAEGYSVSREKKESFPLTVTSAQKNPTAFYLCASREQGFSFFNQPQHFGDGTRLSIL.

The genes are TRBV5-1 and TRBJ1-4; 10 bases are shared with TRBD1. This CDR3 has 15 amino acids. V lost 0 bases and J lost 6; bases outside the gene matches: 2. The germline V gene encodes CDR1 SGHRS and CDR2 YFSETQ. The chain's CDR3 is CASSLEGQGYEKLFF. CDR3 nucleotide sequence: TGCGCCAGCAGCTTGGAGGGACAGGGGTATGAAAAACTGTTTTTT.

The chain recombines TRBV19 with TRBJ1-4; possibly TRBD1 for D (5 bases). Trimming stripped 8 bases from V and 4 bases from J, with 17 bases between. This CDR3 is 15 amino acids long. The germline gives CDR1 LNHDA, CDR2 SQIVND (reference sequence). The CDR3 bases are TGTGCCAGTTCCTCAAGACAGAGAAATAATGAAAAACTGTTTTTT. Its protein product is CASSSRQRNNEKLFF.

The CDR3 spells CASSLASDNEQFF. CDR3 DNA sequence: TGTGCCAGCAGCTTAGCTAGTGACAATGAGCAGTTCTTC. The J gene is TRBJ2-1, the V gene TRBV7-2; the D is unclear. Per the germline V gene, CDR1 is SGHTA and CDR2 is FQGNSA. This CDR3 is built from 13 residues. V lost 0 bases and J lost 5, with 5 bases in between.

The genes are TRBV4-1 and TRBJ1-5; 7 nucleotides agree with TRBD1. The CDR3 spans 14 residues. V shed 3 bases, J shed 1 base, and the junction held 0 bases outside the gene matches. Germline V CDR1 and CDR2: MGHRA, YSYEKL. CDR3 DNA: TGCGCCAGCAGCCAGGGACAGAGCAATCAGCCCCAGCATTTT. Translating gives CASSQGQSNQPQHF.

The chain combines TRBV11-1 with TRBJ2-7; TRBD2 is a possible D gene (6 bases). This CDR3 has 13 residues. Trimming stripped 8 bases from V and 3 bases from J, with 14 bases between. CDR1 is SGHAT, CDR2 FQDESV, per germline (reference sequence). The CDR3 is CASGGSGYYEQYF. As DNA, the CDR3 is TGTGCCAGCGGCGGCAGCGGGTACTACGAGCAGTACTTC.

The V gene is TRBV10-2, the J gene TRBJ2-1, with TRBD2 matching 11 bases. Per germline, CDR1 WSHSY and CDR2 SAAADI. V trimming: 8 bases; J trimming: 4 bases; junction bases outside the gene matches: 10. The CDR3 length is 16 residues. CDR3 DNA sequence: TGCGCCAGCTCAAGGACCGGGACTAGCGGTTACAATGAGCAGTTCTTC. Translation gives CASSRTGTSGYNEQFF.

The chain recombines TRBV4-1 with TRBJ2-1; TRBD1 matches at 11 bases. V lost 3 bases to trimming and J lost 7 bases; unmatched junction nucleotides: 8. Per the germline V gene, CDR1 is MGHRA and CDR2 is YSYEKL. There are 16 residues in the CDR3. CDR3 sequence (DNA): TGCGCCAGCAGCCAGGCCGGGACAGGGGGGATTAATGAGCAGTTCTTC. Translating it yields CASSQAGTGGINEQFF.

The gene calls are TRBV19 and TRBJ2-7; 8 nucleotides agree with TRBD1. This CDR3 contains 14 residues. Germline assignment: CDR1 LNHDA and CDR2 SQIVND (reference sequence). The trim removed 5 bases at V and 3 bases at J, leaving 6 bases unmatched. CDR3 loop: CASSEDRGYYEQYF. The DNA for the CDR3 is TGTGCCAGTAGTGAAGACAGGGGATACTACGAGCAGTACTTC.